The 7 T cell receptor beta chains in this list originate from one sample, sequenced in a study of T cells in Graves' hyperthyroidism and ophthalmopathy. Amplified TCR beta CDR3 regions derived from RNA transcripts. The TCR CDR3 first-round RT-PCR relied on the HTBI primer set. TCRdb independently ran MiXCR on the multiplex PCR reads; one entry per CDR3 protein. The table lists 350,000 to 400,000 distinct CDR3 sequences, around 14% of them singletons, with about 31% in the top ten. The material sequenced was blood. These receptors were taken from a woman aged 25 to 39 with Graves' hyperthyroidism.

The V call is TRBV18, the J call TRBJ2-2, with D unresolved. The CDR3 consists of 18 residues. Trimming took 2 bases from V and 5 from J, leaving 21 bases between them. In germline, CDR1 is KGHSH, CDR2 LQKENI. CDR3 sequence: CASSPNQISKGQTGELFF. The CDR3 DNA is TGTGCCAGCTCACCAAATCAAATATCGAAGGGTCAGACCGGGGAGCTGTTTTTT. Full variable domain (rest looked up from reference TRBV18 and TRBJ2-2): NAGVMQNPRHLVRRRGQEARLRCSPMKGHSHVYWYRQLPEEGLKFMVYLQKENIIDESGMPKERFSAEFPKEGPSILRIQQVVRGDSAAYFCASSPNQISKGQTGELFFGEGSRLTVL.

This clonotype was recorded many times. The CDR3 reads CASSPGGISYEQYF. CDR3 DNA: TGTGCCAGCTCACCTGGGGGGATCTCCTACGAGCAGTACTTC. V gene TRBV18 combines with J gene TRBJ2-7; the D gene is possibly TRBD2 (6 bases). The germline CDR1 and CDR2 sequences are KGHSH and LQKENI. This CDR3 contains 14 residues. Trimming cost V 3 bases and J 0 bases, with 9 bases left between them.

This clonotype has just a few counts. The chain links TRBV20-1 to TRBJ2-1; 7 bases agree with TRBD2. CDR1 is DFQATT, CDR2 SNEGSKA, per germline (reference sequence). Unmatched junction bases numbered 15, after V lost 0 bases and J lost 7 bases. CDR3 size: 17 residues. The DNA of the CDR3 is TGCAGTGCTAGAGATGTCACATCGGCGGGAGTTAAGAATGAGCAGTTCTTC. Translated, it gives CSARDVTSAGVKNEQFF.

The chain combines TRBV9 with TRBJ2-2; 7 bases match TRBD2. From germline, CDR1 is SGDLS and CDR2 YYNGEE. J gave up 1 base and V 4 bases, and 4 bases lay outside the gene matches. CDR3 size: 15 residues. DNA of the CDR3: TGTGCCAGCAGCTCCGCTAGCGGGAACACCGGGGAGCTGTTTTTT. This codes for CASSSASGNTGELFF.

In this sample, this clonotype turned up a few times. The CDR3: CSVEARQNTEAFF. The CDR3 DNA sequence: TGCAGCGTTGAGGCCAGGCAGAACACTGAAGCTTTCTTT. This chain uses TRBV29-1 with TRBJ1-1; D gene ambiguous. CDR1 SQVTM and CDR2 ANQGSEA come from the germline V gene. Trimming left V 3 bases short and J 1 base short, with 9 bases between. CDR3 length equals 13 residues.

The V call is TRBV20-1, the J call TRBJ2-3; 7 nucleotides match TRBD2. V shed 5 bases and J 5 bases; nucleotides not matched to a gene: 16. CDR1 and CDR2 (germline): DFQATT, SNEGSKA (reference sequence). The CDR3 consists of 16 residues. CDR3 in DNA: TGCAGTGCTCGGTCTTTTAAGGCGGGAGCTCTAGATACGCAGTATTTT. Amino acids: CSARSFKAGALDTQYF.

CDR3 sequence reads: CASSLDIGERESLKGFF. DNA of the CDR3: TGTGCCAGCAGCTTAGATATCGGCGAGCGGGAGTCTCTAAAAGGGTTCTTC. The gene calls are TRBV7-7 and TRBJ2-1; 8 bases line up with TRBD2. This CDR3 is 17 amino acids long. Losses at the gene ends were 1 base for V and 15 bases for J; bases not matched to a gene: 20. Germline loops: CDR1 SSHAT, CDR2 FNYEAQ (reference sequence).